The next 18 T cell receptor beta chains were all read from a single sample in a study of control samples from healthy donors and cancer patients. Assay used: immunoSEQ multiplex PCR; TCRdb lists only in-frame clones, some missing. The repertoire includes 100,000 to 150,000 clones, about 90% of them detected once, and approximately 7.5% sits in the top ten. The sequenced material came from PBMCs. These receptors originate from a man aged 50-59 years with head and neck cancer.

The CDR3 DNA is TGCGCCAGCAGCCCTCAGCTGGGTGTGAACACTGAAGCTTTCTTT. Protein: CASSPQLGVNTEAFF. The gene calls are TRBV4-1 and TRBJ1-1; D is ambiguous. The germline V gene encodes CDR1 MGHRA and CDR2 YSYEKL. V lost 4 bases and J lost 0, with 12 bases in between. The CDR3 length is 15 residues.

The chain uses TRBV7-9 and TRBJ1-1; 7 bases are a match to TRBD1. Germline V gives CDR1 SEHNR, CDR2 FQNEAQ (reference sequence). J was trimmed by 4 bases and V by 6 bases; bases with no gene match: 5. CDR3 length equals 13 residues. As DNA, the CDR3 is TGTGCCAGCAGTCCGGGACAGATCACTGAAGCTTTCTTT. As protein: CASSPGQITEAFF.

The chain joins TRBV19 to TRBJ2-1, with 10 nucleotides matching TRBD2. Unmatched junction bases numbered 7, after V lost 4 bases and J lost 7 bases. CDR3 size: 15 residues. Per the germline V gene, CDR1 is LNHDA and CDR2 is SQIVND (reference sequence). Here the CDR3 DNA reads TGTGCCAGTAGTACACTAGCGGGACCATCAAATGAGCAGTTCTTC. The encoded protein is CASSTLAGPSNEQFF.

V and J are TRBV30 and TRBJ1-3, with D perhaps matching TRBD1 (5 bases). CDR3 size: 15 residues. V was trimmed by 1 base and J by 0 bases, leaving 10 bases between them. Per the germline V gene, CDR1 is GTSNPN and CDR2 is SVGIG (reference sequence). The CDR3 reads CAWSGGRSSGNTIYF. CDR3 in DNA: TGTGCCTGGAGTGGGGGCCGCAGCTCTGGAAACACCATATATTTT.

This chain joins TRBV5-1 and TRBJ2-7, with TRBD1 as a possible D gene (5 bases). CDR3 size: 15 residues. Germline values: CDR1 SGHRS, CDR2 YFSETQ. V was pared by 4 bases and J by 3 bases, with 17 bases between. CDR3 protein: CASSRTGKSNYEQYF. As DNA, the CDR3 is TGCGCCAGCAGCCGAACAGGCAAATCCAACTACGAGCAGTACTTC.

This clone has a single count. CDR3 bases: TGTGCCAGCAGCCCTGGCCACTCTGGAAACACCATATATTTT. This sequence encodes CASSPGHSGNTIYF. The chain uses TRBV14 and TRBJ1-3; D gene unclear. The ends were cut back, 4 bases at V and 0 bases at J, with 7 bases in the middle. Germline-derived CDR1 and CDR2 are SGHDN and FVKESK. This CDR3 contains 14 residues.

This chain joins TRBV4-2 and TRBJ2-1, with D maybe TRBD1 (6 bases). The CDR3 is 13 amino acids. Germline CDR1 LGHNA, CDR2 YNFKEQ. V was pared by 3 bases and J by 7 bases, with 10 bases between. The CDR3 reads CASSQYQGNEQFF. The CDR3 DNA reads TGTGCCAGCAGCCAGTATCAGGGGAATGAGCAGTTCTTC.

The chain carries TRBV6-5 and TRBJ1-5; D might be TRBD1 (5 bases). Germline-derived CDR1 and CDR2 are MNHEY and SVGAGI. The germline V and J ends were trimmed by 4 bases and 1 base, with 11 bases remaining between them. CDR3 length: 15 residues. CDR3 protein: CASSSTGRSNQPQHF. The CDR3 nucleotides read TGTGCCAGCAGTTCAACGGGACGAAGCAATCAGCCCCAGCATTTT.

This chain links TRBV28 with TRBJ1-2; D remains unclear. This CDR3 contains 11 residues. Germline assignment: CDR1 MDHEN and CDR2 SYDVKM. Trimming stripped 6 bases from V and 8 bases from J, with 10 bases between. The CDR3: CASRISSGYTF. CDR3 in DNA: TGTGCCAGCAGAATAAGCTCCGGCTACACCTTC.

CDR3 residues: CAIRLAYGYTF. CDR3 in DNA: TGTGCCATCAGACTGGCCTATGGCTACACCTTC. The chain joins TRBV10-3 to TRBJ1-2; D is unclear. This CDR3 is built from 11 residues. V was cut by 6 bases and J by 4 bases, with 6 bases left in between. In germline, CDR1 is ENHRY, CDR2 SYGVKD.

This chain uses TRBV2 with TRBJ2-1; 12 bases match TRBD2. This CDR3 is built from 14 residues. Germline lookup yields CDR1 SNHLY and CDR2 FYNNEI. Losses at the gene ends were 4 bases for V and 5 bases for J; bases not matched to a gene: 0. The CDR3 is CASSGLAGDNEQFF. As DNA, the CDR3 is TGTGCCAGCAGTGGACTAGCGGGAGACAATGAGCAGTTCTTC.

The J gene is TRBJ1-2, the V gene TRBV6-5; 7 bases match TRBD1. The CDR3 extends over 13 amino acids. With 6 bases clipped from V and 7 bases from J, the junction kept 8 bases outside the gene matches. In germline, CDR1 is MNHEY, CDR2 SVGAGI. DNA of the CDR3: TGTGCCAGCAGGCCCAGGGGGGCGCTTGGCTACACCTTC. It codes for CASRPRGALGYTF.

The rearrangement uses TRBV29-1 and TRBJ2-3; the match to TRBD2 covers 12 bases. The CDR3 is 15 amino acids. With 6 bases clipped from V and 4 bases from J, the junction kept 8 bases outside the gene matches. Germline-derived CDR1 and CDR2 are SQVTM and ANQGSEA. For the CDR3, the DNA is TGCAGCGTGCCGACTAGCGGGGGTGCCGCAGATACGCAGTATTTT. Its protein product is CSVPTSGGAADTQYF.

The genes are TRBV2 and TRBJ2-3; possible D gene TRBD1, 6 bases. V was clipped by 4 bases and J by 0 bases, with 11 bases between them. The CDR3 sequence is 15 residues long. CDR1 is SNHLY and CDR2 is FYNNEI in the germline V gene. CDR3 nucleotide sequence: TGTGCCAGCAGTGCAGACAGGACTAGCACAGATACGCAGTATTTT. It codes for CASSADRTSTDTQYF.

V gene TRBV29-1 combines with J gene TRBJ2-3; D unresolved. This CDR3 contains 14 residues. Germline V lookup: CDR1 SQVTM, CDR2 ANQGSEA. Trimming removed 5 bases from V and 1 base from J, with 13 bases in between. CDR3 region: CSVSLGQGTDTQYF. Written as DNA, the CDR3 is TGCAGCGTTTCCCTAGGTCAGGGCACAGATACGCAGTATTTT.

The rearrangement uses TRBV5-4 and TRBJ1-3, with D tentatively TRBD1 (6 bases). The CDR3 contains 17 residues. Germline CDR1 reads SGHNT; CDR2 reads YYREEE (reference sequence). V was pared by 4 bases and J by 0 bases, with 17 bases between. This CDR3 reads CASSNPEGDYSGNTIYF. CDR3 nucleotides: TGTGCCAGCAGCAACCCCGAGGGGGATTACTCTGGAAACACCATATATTTT.

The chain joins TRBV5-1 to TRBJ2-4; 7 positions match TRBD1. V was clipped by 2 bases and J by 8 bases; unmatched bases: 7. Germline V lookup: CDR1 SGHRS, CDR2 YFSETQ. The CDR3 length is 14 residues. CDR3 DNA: TGCGCCAGCAGCTTAGGACAGGTAAAGGACATTCAGTACTTC. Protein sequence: CASSLGQVKDIQYF.

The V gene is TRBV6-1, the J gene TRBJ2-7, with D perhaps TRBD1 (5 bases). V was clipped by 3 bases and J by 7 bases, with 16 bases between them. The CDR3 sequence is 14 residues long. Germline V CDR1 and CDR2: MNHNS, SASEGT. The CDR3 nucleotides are TGTGCCAGCAGTGAGGGGCGGACGTCAGGTGAGCAGTACTTC. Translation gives CASSEGRTSGEQYF.